The 27 T cell receptor beta chains reported below all come from one sample, sequenced in a study of blood T cell repertoires in COVID-19. Using immunoSEQ multiplex PCR, the repertoire was profiled, and TCRdb retains in-frame clones only, with some absent. The data contain some 68,000 clones, about 80% of them seen just once; the ten biggest clones take up over 25%. Sequencing was done on a sample of peripheral blood. The receptor set was obtained from a man between 65 and 85 years old with acute or convalescent COVID-19.

The chain uses TRBV6-5 and TRBJ2-1, with D maybe TRBD1 (6 bases). V was clipped by 10 bases and J by 8 bases, with 18 bases between them. From germline, CDR1 is MNHEY and CDR2 SVGAGI. The CDR3 totals 13 residues. The CDR3 loop reads CATTRGTEHEQFF. CDR3 in DNA: TGTGCCACCACGAGGGGGACGGAGCATGAGCAGTTCTTC.

The V and J genes are TRBV19 and TRBJ1-4; no firm D call. There are 15 residues in the CDR3. Trimming pared 3 bases from V and 1 base from J, leaving 9 bases between. The germline gives CDR1 LNHDA, CDR2 SQIVND (reference sequence). The CDR3 reads CASSIGALTNEKLFF. The CDR3 coding sequence is TGTGCCAGTAGTATCGGAGCCCTAACTAATGAAAAACTGTTTTTT.

The chain uses TRBV28 and TRBJ2-7; 7 nucleotides agree with TRBD2. The germline V gene has CDR1 MDHEN and CDR2 SYDVKM. The CDR3 contains 15 residues. V was clipped by 2 bases and J by 2 bases; unmatched bases: 6. CDR3 protein: CASSLGGRGAYEQYF. In DNA, the CDR3 is TGTGCCAGCAGTTTAGGCGGGAGAGGGGCCTACGAGCAGTACTTC.

The rearrangement uses TRBV7-9 and TRBJ2-3; D possibly corresponds to TRBD1 (6 bases). The germline V and J ends were trimmed by 5 bases and 0 bases, with 18 bases remaining between them. CDR1 is SEHNR and CDR2 is FQNEAQ in the germline V gene (reference sequence). The CDR3 is 17 amino acids. CDR3 coding DNA: TGTGCCAGCAGCCGACCACTTGACAGGTCGAGCACAGATACGCAGTATTTT. This sequence encodes CASSRPLDRSSTDTQYF. The whole variable domain, remainder taken from reference TRBV7-9 and TRBJ2-3, is DTGVSQNPRHKITKRGQNVTFRCDPISEHNRLYWYRQTLGQGPEFLTYFQNEAQLEKSRLLSDRFSAERPKGSFSTLEIQRTEQGDSAMYLCASSRPLDRSSTDTQYFGPGTRLTVL.

This clone was counted only a few times. This rearrangement joins TRBV29-1 to TRBJ2-7; 10 positions match TRBD1. CDR3 length equals 14 residues. V lost 6 bases and J lost 2; bases outside the gene matches: 7. Germline assignment: CDR1 SQVTM and CDR2 ANQGSEA. The CDR3 nucleotides are TGCAGCGTGGCGGGGGACAGGGGAACCTACGAGCAGTACTTC. It encodes CSVAGDRGTYEQYF.

This chain joins TRBV30 and TRBJ2-5; D uncertain. Germline CDR1 and CDR2: GTSNPN and SVGIG (reference sequence). This CDR3 is 13 amino acids long. V was trimmed by 4 bases and J by 5 bases, leaving 14 bases between them. CDR3 DNA: TGTGCCTGGACCCTTAATTCCCAGGAGACCCAGTACTTC. This codes for CAWTLNSQETQYF.

V usage is TRBV9 and J usage is TRBJ1-6; 7 nucleotides line up with TRBD1. This CDR3 is built from 17 residues. V lost 5 bases, J lost 7 bases, and 15 bases stayed unmatched. The germline gives CDR1 SGDLS, CDR2 YYNGEE. CDR3 amino acids: CASSAGGRGVRNSPLHF. The CDR3 coding sequence is TGTGCCAGCAGTGCAGGGGGACGAGGGGTCAGGAATTCACCCCTCCACTTT. Complete variable domain (other parts from reference TRBV9 and TRBJ1-6): DSGVTQTPKHLITATGQRVTLRCSPRSGDLSVYWYQQSLDQGLQFLIQYYNGEERAKGNILERFSAQQFPDLHSELNLSSLELGDSALYFCASSAGGRGVRNSPLHFGNGTRLTVT.

This chain connects TRBV7-3 to TRBJ1-6, with a tentative D call TRBD1 (5 bases). Germline lookup yields CDR1 SGHTA and CDR2 FQGTGA. CDR3 length: 15 amino acids. V lost 4 bases to trimming and J lost 5 bases, with 12 bases between them. The CDR3 coding sequence is TGTGCCAGCAGCTCGACCGGGACTGATAATTCACCCCTCCACTTT. Translating it yields CASSSTGTDNSPLHF.

The V and J genes are TRBV11-2 and TRBJ2-7; no reliable D call. The CDR3 runs 14 residues. CDR1 and CDR2 (germline): SGHAT, FQNNGV. The V gene lost 1 base and the J gene lost 0 bases, with 7 bases spanning the gap. The CDR3 protein is CASSLGAASYEQYF. The CDR3 DNA reads as TGTGCCAGCAGCTTAGGGGCAGCCTCCTACGAGCAGTACTTC.

The chain combines TRBV20-1 with TRBJ2-7, with a possible D match to TRBD2 (5 bases). V lost 7 bases to trimming and J lost 6 bases, with 13 bases between them. The germline V gene encodes CDR1 DFQATT and CDR2 SNEGSKA (reference sequence). The length of the CDR3 is 11 residues. The CDR3 protein is CSVKKEAEQYF. In DNA, the CDR3 is TGCAGTGTAAAAAAGGAGGCCGAGCAGTACTTC.

V usage is TRBV5-1 and J usage is TRBJ2-3, with 11 positions matching TRBD2. The V segment lost 8 bases and the J segment 5 bases; nucleotides outside the gene matches: 10. The length of the CDR3 is 15 residues. CDR1 SGHRS and CDR2 YFSETQ come from the germline V gene. CDR3 in amino acids: CASRETSGTGDTQYF. CDR3 sequence (DNA): TGCGCCAGTAGAGAGACTAGCGGGACGGGAGATACGCAGTATTTT.

The V gene is TRBV27, the J gene TRBJ1-1; D unclear. The CDR3 covers 13 residues. CDR1 is MNHEY and CDR2 is SMNVEV in the germline V gene (reference sequence). V gave up 4 bases and J gave up 0 bases, with 6 bases separating them. CDR3 region: CASSSKLNTEAFF. DNA for the CDR3: TGTGCCAGCAGTTCTAAACTGAACACTGAAGCTTTCTTT.

The V call is TRBV11-3, the J call TRBJ2-5; D might be TRBD2 (6 bases). Germline lookup yields CDR1 SGHNT and CDR2 YENEEA. The CDR3 runs to 15 residues. V was shortened by 0 bases and J by 4 bases, with 12 bases between the two germline ends. In nucleotides, the CDR3 is TGTGCCAGCAGCTTAGACGGGAGAGTAGCAGAGACCCAGTACTTC. Translated: CASSLDGRVAETQYF. The full variable domain, rest sourced from reference TRBV11-3 and TRBJ2-5, is EAGVVQSPRYKIIEKKQPVAFWCNPISGHNTLYWYLQNLGQGPELLIRYENEEAVDDSQLPKDRFSAERLKGVDSTLKIQPAELGDSAVYLCASSLDGRVAETQYFGPGTRLLVL.

This chain connects TRBV6-2 or TRBV6-3 to TRBJ1-1, with D possibly matching TRBD1 (6 bases). The CDR3 has 15 residues. The V end lost 1 base, the J end lost 6 bases, and 15 bases lay between the germline ends. Germline V CDR1 and CDR2: MNHEY, SVGEGT. The CDR3 sequence is CASSYLGAGAAEAFF. In nucleotides, the CDR3 is TGTGCCAGCAGTTACTTGGGGGCGGGGGCGGCTGAAGCTTTCTTT.

The chain employs TRBV18 and TRBJ1-2; 8 positions agree with TRBD1. Germline V CDR1 and CDR2: KGHSH, LQKENI. The CDR3 has 14 residues. Unmatched junction bases numbered 4, after V lost 3 bases and J lost 4 bases. The CDR3, as DNA: TGTGCCAGCTCACCCCGACAGGGGCCCTATGGCTACACCTTC. This gives the protein CASSPRQGPYGYTF.

The V gene is TRBV7-9, the J gene TRBJ1-2, with 9 bases aligning to TRBD1. The CDR3 is made up of 16 amino acids. V shed 2 bases, J shed 0 bases, and the junction held 4 bases outside the gene matches. Germline V gene lookup returns CDR1 SEHNR and CDR2 FQNEAQ (reference sequence). The CDR3 protein is CASSLTGQGTNYGYTF. The CDR3 DNA is TGTGCCAGCAGCTTAACGGGACAGGGCACTAACTATGGCTACACCTTC.

The chain employs TRBV2 and TRBJ2-7; D ambiguous. Germline CDR1 reads SNHLY; CDR2 reads FYNNEI. The CDR3 loop spans 15 amino acids. Trimming shortened V by 1 base and J by 9 bases, and 19 bases separated the two germline ends. CDR3 sequence: CASSEGLVPATVQYF. CDR3 DNA sequence: TGTGCCAGCAGTGAAGGTTTGGTTCCAGCTACAGTGCAGTACTTC.

The chain recombines TRBV30 with TRBJ2-3; 7 nucleotides line up with TRBD2. V dropped 2 bases and J dropped 8; count of bases not matched to a gene: 4. Germline V gene lookup returns CDR1 GTSNPN and CDR2 SVGIG (reference sequence). The CDR3 covers 12 residues. In nucleotides, the CDR3 is TGTGCCTGGAGTCCGGGGGGTGGTACGCAGTATTTT. It translates to CAWSPGGGTQYF.

This clone was found once. The V call is TRBV19, the J call TRBJ2-5; weak D call: TRBD1 (5 bases). The germline CDR1 and CDR2 sequences are LNHDA and SQIVND (reference sequence). The CDR3 runs 13 residues. V was cut by 4 bases and J by 5 bases, with 11 bases left in between. The CDR3 nucleotides read TGTGCCAGTAGTACAACACACAGGGAGACCCAGTACTTC. Protein product: CASSTTHRETQYF.

The chain recombines TRBV6-5 with TRBJ2-2; D ambiguous. V lost 5 bases, J lost 5 bases, and 15 bases lay in between. This CDR3 region has 15 residues. Germline CDR1 and CDR2: MNHEY and SVGAGI. In DNA, the CDR3 is TGTGCCAGCAGTCGCACTTCTGTTTTAACCGGGGAGCTGTTTTTT. Translating gives CASSRTSVLTGELFF.

V gene TRBV28 combines with J gene TRBJ1-1; D gene unclear. Germline V gene lookup returns CDR1 MDHEN and CDR2 SYDVKM. Trimming pared 10 bases from V and 0 bases from J, leaving 9 bases between. This CDR3 region has 12 residues. CDR3 DNA: TGTGCCACCTTTCGGGTGAACACTGAAGCTTTCTTT. It specifies CATFRVNTEAFF.

The chain combines TRBV2 with TRBJ1-2; possibly TRBD1 for D (6 bases). CDR1 is SNHLY, CDR2 FYNNEI, per germline. The ends were cut back, 6 bases at V and 4 bases at J, with 24 bases in the middle. The CDR3 runs to 17 residues. CDR3 DNA: TGTGCCAGCAGCGAATCGGGCCTGGGGGGGCGCCGCTATGGCTACACCTTC. It codes for CASSESGLGGRRYGYTF. The full variable domain, its missing parts supplied by reference TRBV2 and TRBJ1-2, is EPEVTQTPSHQVTQMGQEVILRCVPISNHLYFYWYRQILGQKVEFLVSFYNNEISEKSEIFDDQFSVERPDGSNFTLKIRSTKLEDSAMYFCASSESGLGGRRYGYTFGSGTRLTVV.

In its sample, this clone was seen once. V gene TRBV19 combines with J gene TRBJ2-7; maybe TRBD1 (6 bases). The CDR3 is 14 residues long. V was clipped by 0 bases and J by 5 bases, with 11 bases between them. Per germline, CDR1 LNHDA and CDR2 SQIVND (reference sequence). CDR3 loop: CASSIENREHEQYF. The DNA of the CDR3 is TGTGCCAGTAGTATAGAGAACAGGGAACACGAGCAGTACTTC. Drawing the rest from reference TRBV19 and TRBJ2-7, the complete variable domain is DGGITQSPKYLFRKEGQNVTLSCEQNLNHDAMYWYRQDPGQGLRLIYYSQIVNDFQKGDIAEGYSVSREKKESFPLTVTSAQKNPTAFYLCASSIENREHEQYFGPGTRLTVT.

V usage is TRBV11-2 and J usage is TRBJ2-7; no clear D gene. The CDR3 has 16 amino acids. The germline V gene has CDR1 SGHAT and CDR2 FQNNGV. V dropped 1 base and J dropped 2 bases, with 15 bases sitting between them. The CDR3 sequence: CASSLAPGTDTYEQYF. The DNA of the CDR3 is TGTGCCAGCAGCTTAGCTCCCGGAACAGATACCTACGAGCAGTACTTC.

This clone has just one count. This chain uses TRBV19 with TRBJ1-1; a weak D match, TRBD1 (5 bases). The germline gives CDR1 LNHDA, CDR2 SQIVND (reference sequence). Trimming took off 3 bases at V and 8 bases at J, with 10 bases between the two ends. This CDR3 has 12 amino acids. CDR3: CASSIRGGEAFF. The CDR3, as DNA: TGTGCCAGTAGTATTAGGGGAGGCGAAGCTTTCTTT.

This clone occurred a few times. The chain recombines TRBV6-6 with TRBJ2-1, with D possibly matching TRBD1 (5 bases). In germline, CDR1 is MNHNY, CDR2 SVGAGI (reference sequence). V was shortened by 6 bases and J by 1 base, with 10 bases between the two germline ends. This CDR3 has 14 amino acids. CDR3 loop: CASSPGLSYNEQFF. CDR3 DNA: TGTGCCAGCAGCCCAGGGCTGTCCTACAATGAGCAGTTCTTC.

This chain uses TRBV5-6 with TRBJ1-1; 8 bases agree with TRBD1. Germline lookup yields CDR1 SGHDT and CDR2 YYEEEE. The CDR3 totals 13 residues. The V segment lost 3 bases and the J segment 10 bases; nucleotides outside the gene matches: 8. CDR3 amino acids: CASSYGRGRVAFF. For the CDR3, the DNA is TGTGCCAGCAGCTACGGCAGGGGGCGTGTAGCTTTCTTT. The full variable domain, with the rest looked up from reference TRBV5-6 and TRBJ1-1, is DAGVTQSPTHLIKTRGQQVTLRCSPKSGHDTVSWYQQALGQGPQFIFQYYEEEERQRGNFPDRFSGHQFPNYSSELNVNALLLGDSALYLCASSYGRGRVAFFGQGTRLTVV.